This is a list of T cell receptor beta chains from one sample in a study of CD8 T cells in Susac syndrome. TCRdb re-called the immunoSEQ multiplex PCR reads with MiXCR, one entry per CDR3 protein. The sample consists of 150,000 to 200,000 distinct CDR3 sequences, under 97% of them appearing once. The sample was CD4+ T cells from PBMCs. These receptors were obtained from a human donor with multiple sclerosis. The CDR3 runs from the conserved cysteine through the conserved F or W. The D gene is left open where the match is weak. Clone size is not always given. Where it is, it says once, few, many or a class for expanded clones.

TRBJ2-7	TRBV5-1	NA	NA	TGCGCCAGCAGCTTCGGGGCCAGCTCCGAGCAGTACTTC	CASSFGASSEQYF
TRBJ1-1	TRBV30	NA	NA	TGTGCCTGGACCTTTAGTTTCATGAACACTGAAGCTTTCTTT	CAWTFSFMNTEAFF
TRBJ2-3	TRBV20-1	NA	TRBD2	TGCACCGTCCGAAGGACTAGAGTTGAGCTCACAGATACGCAGTATTTT	CTVRRTRVELTDTQYF
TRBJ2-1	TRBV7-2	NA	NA	TGTGCCAGCAGCTTTTCCCTGGTGCTTGAGCAGTTCTTC	CASSFSLVLEQFF
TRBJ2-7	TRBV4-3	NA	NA	TGCGCCAGCAGCCAAGGCCTGGGGTACGAGCAGTACTTC	CASSQGLGYEQYF
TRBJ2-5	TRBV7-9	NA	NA	TGTGCCAGCAGCCACCGGGACTCGGAGGGCAAGACCCAGTACTTC	CASSHRDSEGKTQYF
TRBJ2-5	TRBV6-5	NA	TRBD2	TGTGCCAGCAGTAGGGGACTAGTGGAGACCCAGTACTTC	CASSRGLVETQYF
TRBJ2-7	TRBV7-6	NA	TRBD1	TGTGCCAGCAGCTTTACCGGACAGGCATACGAGCAGTACTTC	CASSFTGQAYEQYF
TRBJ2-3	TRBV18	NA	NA	TGTGCCAGCTCACCCAAGGGGGATACGCAGTATTTT	CASSPKGDTQYF
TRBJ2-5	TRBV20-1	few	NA	TGCAGTGTTAGGAGAGGCCAAGAGACCCAGTACTTC	CSVRRGQETQYF
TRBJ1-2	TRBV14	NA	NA	TGTGCCAGCAGCCAACTCGCGGACGGTTACTATGGCTACACCTTC	CASSQLADGYYGYTF
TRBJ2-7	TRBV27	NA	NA	TGTGCCAGCAGTTTAACGGGGGGCAGGACCTACGAGCAGTACTTC	CASSLTGGRTYEQYF
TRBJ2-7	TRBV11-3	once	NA	TGTGCCAGCAGCTTATCGGACCCGAACTACGAGCAGTACTTC	CASSLSDPNYEQYF
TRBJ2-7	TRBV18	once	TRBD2	TGTGCCAGCTCACCAGCGGGAGGGAACTACGAGCAGTACTTC	CASSPAGGNYEQYF
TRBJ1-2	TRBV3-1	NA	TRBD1	TGTGCCAGCAGCCCCCAGGGGGCGCAAAATGGCTACACCTTC	CASSPQGAQNGYTF
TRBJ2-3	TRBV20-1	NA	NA	TGCAGTGCTAGATCGGGGAGGTTAGGGGGCGATACGCAGTATTTT	CSARSGRLGGDTQYF
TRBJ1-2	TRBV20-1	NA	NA	TGCATCCCAGAGGGCTATGGCTACACCTTC	CIPEGYGYTF